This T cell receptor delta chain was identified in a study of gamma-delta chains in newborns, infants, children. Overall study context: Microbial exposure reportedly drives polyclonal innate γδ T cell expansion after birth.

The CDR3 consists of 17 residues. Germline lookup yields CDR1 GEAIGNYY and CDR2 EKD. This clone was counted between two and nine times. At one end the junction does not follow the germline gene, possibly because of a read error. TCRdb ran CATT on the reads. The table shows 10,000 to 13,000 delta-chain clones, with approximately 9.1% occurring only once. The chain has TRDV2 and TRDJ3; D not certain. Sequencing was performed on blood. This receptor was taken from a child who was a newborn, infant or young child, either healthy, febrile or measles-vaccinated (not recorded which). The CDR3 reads CARDPFTGSWDTRQMFF. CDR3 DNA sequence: TGTGCCCGTGATCCTTTTACCGGCTCCTGGGACACCCGACAGATGTTTTTC.